The 7 T cell receptor beta chains presented below share a single source sample, sequenced in a study of OX40 agonist ivuxolimab in advanced cancers. This table comes from immunoSEQ multiplex PCR, and its TCRdb copy is limited to in-frame clones, with some not included. The sample includes 45,000 to 55,000 clones, over 80% of them seen just once. The source material was CD4+ or CD8+ T cells sorted from blood, sampled in a trial of the OX40 agonist ivuxolimab. The origin of the receptors is an adult with an advanced solid tumor such as melanoma, head and neck, liver or kidney cancer.

This chain joins TRBV9 and TRBJ1-2; tentatively, D is TRBD1 (6 bases). The CDR3 extends over 13 amino acids. The germline V gene has CDR1 SGDLS and CDR2 YYNGEE. V lost 3 bases and J 8 bases, leaving 14 bases between the germline ends. CDR3 sequence (DNA): TGTGCCAGCAGCGCCCAGGGGACTGAAGGCTACACCTTC. It specifies CASSAQGTEGYTF.

The rearrangement links TRBV7-8 to TRBJ2-2, with TRBD1 as a possible D gene (6 bases). The CDR3 runs 14 residues. Germline CDR1 reads SGHVS; CDR2 reads FQNEAQ. V lost 6 bases and J 3 bases, leaving 11 bases between the germline ends. The CDR3 DNA sequence: TGTGCCAGCAGTTTCGGGACACACACCGGGGAGCTGTTTTTT. It is translated as CASSFGTHTGELFF.

This clone appeared a few times. The chain has TRBV19 and TRBJ1-4; perhaps TRBD1 as D (6 bases). This CDR3 has 15 amino acids. V was shortened by 2 bases and J by 3 bases, with 10 bases between the two germline ends. Germline V gene lookup returns CDR1 LNHDA and CDR2 SQIVND (reference sequence). CDR3 residues: CASSITGTPNEKLFF. DNA of the CDR3: TGTGCCAGTAGTATAACAGGGACTCCTAATGAAAAACTGTTTTTT.

This clone occurred a few times. V gene TRBV7-2 combines with J gene TRBJ1-2; no firm D call. The germline V gene has CDR1 SGHTA and CDR2 FQGNSA. The CDR3 is 14 residues long. V lost 5 bases to trimming and J lost 5 bases, with 15 bases between them. This chain's CDR3 is CASSPPSTGYGYTF. The CDR3 nucleotides are TGTGCCAGCAGCCCACCGTCGACCGGGTATGGCTACACCTTC.

This clone was detected once. A junction end diverges from the germline sequence, so it may reflect a read error. The CDR3 loop reads CASSRVGSGGFWVF. The CDR3 DNA reads as TGTGCCAGCAGCCGTGTAGGGTCGGGGGGGTTTTGGGTCTTC. The chain employs TRBV4-2 and TRBJ2-1; 8 nucleotides line up with TRBD2. Per the germline V gene, CDR1 is LGHNA and CDR2 is YNFKEQ. The CDR3 has 14 residues.

The chain links TRBV11-2 to TRBJ2-5, with 7 bases identical to TRBD2. The CDR3 is 16 amino acids. V lost 3 bases to trimming and J lost 2 bases; unmatched junction nucleotides: 9. The germline V gene encodes CDR1 SGHAT and CDR2 FQNNGV. The CDR3 reads CASSLSSGRIQETQYF. Written as DNA, the CDR3 is TGTGCCAGCAGCTTGAGTAGCGGGCGGATACAAGAGACCCAGTACTTC.

The rearrangement joins TRBV14 to TRBJ1-2; 8 nucleotides line up with TRBD1. V was pared by 4 bases and J by 7 bases, with 14 bases of the junction left unmatched. The CDR3 extends over 16 amino acids. Germline V gene data show CDR1 as SGHDN and CDR2 as FVKESK. The CDR3 DNA is TGTGCCAGCAGCCCGGGACAGGCTTTTCCGGTAATTGGCTACACCTTC. Translation gives CASSPGQAFPVIGYTF.